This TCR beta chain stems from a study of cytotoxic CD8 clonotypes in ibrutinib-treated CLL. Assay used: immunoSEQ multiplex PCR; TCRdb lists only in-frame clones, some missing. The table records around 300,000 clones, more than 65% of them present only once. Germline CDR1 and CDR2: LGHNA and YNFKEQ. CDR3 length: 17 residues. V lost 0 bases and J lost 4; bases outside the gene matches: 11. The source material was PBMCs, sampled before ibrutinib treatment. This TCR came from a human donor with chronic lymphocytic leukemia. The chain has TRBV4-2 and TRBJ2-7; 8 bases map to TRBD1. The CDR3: CASSQETLQGDGYEQYF. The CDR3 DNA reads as TGTGCCAGCAGCCAAGAGACCCTACAGGGGGATGGATACGAGCAGTACTTC.